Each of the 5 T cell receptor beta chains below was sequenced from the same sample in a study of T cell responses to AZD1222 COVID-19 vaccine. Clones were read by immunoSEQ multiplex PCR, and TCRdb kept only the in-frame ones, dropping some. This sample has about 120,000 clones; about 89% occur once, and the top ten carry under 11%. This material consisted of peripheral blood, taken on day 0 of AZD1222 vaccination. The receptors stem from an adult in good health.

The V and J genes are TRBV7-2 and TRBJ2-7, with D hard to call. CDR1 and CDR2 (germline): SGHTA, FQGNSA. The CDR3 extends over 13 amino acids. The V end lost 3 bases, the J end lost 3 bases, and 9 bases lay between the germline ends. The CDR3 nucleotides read TGTGCCAGCAGCTTCACGGATTTCTACGAGCAGTACTTC. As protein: CASSFTDFYEQYF.

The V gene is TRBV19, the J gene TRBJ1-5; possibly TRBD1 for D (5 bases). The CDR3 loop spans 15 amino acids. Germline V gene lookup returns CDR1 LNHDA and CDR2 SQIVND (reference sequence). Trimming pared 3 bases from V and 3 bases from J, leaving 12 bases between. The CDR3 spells CASSMGRVTNQPQHF. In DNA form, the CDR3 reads TGTGCCAGTAGTATGGGCAGGGTAACCAATCAGCCCCAGCATTTT.

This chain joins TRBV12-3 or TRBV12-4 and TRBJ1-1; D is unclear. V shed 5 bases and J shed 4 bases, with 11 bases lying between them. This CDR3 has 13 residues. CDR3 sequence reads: CASSPRGSTEAFF. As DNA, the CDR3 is TGTGCCAGCAGTCCCCGCGGGAGCACTGAAGCTTTCTTT.

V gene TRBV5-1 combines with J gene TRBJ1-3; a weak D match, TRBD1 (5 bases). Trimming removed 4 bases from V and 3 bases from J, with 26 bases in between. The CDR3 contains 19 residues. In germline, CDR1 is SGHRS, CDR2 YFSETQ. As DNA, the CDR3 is TGCGCCAGCAGCCTGGTGGGGGGAATCGGAGCGGTTATTGGAAACACCATATATTTT. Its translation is CASSLVGGIGAVIGNTIYF.

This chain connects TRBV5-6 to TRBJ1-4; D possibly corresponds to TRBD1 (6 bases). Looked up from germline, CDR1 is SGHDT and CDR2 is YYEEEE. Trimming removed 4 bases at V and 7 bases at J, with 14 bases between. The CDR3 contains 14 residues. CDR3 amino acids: CASSLVGGTEKLFF. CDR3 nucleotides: TGTGCCAGCAGCCTGGTGGGGGGCACTGAAAAACTGTTTTTT.